The following is a TCR beta chain sequence with its context. The antigen is not known. Germline trimming cut 7 bases from V and 9 bases from J; bases unmatched to any gene: 3. Germline CDR1 SQVTM, CDR2 ANQGSEA. The CDR3 is made up of 12 amino acids. The data originate from a study of T cell repertoires in aging, cancer and after chemotherapy. Points from the study as a whole: The repertoire data cannot show anything about immunological memory following chemotherapy.

Multiplex touch-down PCR with TRB-A/B primers amplified rearranged V-D-J TRB sequences. TCRdb ran MiXCR on the multiplex PCR reads and lists one entry per CDR3 protein. This sample carries about 2,000 distinct CDR3 sequences, 25% of them seen once, and the ten largest clones take 30% to 45%. Peripheral blood genomic DNA, not sorted cells or RNA, was the template. This receptor was identified in a human donor with a solid tumor. The sample was blood. The rearrangement joins TRBV29-1 to TRBJ2-2; 12 nucleotides match TRBD2. This chain's CDR3 is CSARTSGRELFF. As DNA, the CDR3 is TGCAGCGCCCGGACTAGCGGGAGGGAGCTGTTTTTT.